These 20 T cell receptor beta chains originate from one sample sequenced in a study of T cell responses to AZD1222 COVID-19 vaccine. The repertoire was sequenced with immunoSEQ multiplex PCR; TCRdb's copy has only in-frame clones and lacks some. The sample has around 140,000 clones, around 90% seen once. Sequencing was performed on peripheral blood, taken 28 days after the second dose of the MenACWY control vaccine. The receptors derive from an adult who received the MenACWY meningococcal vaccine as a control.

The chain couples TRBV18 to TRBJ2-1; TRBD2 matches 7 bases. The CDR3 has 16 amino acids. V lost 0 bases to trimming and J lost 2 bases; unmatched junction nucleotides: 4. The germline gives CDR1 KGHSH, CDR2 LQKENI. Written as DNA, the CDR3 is TGTGCCAGCTCACCACCGGTCCTAGCGGCCTACAATGAGCAGTTCTTC. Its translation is CASSPPVLAAYNEQFF.

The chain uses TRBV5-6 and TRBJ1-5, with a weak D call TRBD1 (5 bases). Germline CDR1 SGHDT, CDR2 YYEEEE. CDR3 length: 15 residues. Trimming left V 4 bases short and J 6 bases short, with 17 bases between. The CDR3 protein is CASSRKAGAGQPQHF. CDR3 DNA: TGTGCCAGCAGCCGCAAGGCCGGGGCGGGTCAGCCCCAGCATTTT.

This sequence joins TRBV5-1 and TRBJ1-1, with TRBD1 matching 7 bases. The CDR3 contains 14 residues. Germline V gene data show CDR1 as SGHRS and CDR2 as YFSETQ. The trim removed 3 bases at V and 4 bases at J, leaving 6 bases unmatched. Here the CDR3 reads CASSSRQGSTEAFF. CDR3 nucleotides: TGCGCCAGCAGCTCTCGACAGGGAAGCACTGAAGCTTTCTTT.

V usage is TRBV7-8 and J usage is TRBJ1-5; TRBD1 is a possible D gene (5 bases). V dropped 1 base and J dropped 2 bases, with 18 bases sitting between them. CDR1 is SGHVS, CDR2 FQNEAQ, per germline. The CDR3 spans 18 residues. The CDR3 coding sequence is TGTGCCAGCAGCTTAGTAACAGGACTAGCCGTTGGCAATCAGCCCCAGCATTTT. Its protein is CASSLVTGLAVGNQPQHF.

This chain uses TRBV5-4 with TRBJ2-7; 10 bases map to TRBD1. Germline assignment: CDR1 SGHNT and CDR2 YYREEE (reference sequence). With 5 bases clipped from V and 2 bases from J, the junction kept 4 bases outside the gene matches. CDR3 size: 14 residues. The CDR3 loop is CASSSGTGAYEQYF. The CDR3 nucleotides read TGTGCCAGCAGTTCCGGGACAGGGGCCTACGAGCAGTACTTC.

The CDR3 DNA follows: TGCGCCAGCAGCCAAGATGGAAGGGACAGCTCCTATAATTCACCCCTCCACTTT. It yields the protein CASSQDGRDSSYNSPLHF. The chain recombines TRBV4-1 with TRBJ1-6, with 7 bases identical to TRBD1. CDR1 is MGHRA and CDR2 is YSYEKL in the germline V gene. The CDR3 extends over 18 amino acids. V shed 0 bases and J 0 bases; nucleotides not matched to a gene: 5.

For the CDR3, the DNA is TGTGCCAGCAGTCTCGGGACGCGGAGTACCGGGGAGCTGTTTTTT. Its protein product is CASSLGTRSTGELFF. V is TRBV27 and J is TRBJ2-2; D is tentatively TRBD1 or TRBD2 (5 bases each). Trimming stripped 5 bases from V and 5 bases from J, with 15 bases between. Germline V gene lookup returns CDR1 MNHEY and CDR2 SMNVEV (reference sequence). CDR3 length: 15 amino acids.

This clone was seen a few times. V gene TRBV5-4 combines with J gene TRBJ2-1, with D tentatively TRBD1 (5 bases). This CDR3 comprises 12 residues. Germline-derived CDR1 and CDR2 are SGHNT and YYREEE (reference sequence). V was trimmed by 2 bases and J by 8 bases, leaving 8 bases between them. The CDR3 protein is CASSLDSHEQFF. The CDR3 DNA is TGTGCCAGCAGCTTAGACAGTCATGAGCAGTTCTTC.

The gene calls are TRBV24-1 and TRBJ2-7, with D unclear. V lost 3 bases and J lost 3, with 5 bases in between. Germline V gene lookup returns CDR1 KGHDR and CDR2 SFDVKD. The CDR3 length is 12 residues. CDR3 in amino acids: CATSDGFYEQYF. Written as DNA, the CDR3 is TGTGCCACCAGTGATGGATTCTACGAGCAGTACTTC.

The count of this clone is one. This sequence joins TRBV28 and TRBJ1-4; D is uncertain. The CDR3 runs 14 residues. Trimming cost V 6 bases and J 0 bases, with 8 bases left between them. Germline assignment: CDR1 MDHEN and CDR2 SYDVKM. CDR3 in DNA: TGTGCCAGCAGAAGGGCGACAACTAATGAAAAACTGTTTTTT. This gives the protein CASRRATTNEKLFF.

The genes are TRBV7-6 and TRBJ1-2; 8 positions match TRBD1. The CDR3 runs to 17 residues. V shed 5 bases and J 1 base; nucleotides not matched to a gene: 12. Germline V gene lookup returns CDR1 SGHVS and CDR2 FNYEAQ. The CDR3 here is CASSQYRGQGINYGYTF. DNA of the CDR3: TGTGCCAGCAGCCAATACCGAGGACAGGGAATTAACTATGGCTACACCTTC.

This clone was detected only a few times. This CDR3 is CASRVSLSEQFF. The CDR3, as DNA: TGTGCCAGCAGGGTTAGTCTGAGTGAGCAGTTCTTC. V and J are TRBV7-2 and TRBJ2-1; D gene unclear. This CDR3 is built from 12 residues. Germline V CDR1 and CDR2: SGHTA, FQGNSA. The V and J ends lost 6 bases and 9 bases respectively, with 12 bases between them.

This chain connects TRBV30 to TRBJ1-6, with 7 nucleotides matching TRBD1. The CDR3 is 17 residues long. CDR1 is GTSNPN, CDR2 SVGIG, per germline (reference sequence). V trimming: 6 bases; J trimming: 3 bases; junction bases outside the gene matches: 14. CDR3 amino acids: CACGKGWDSLYNSPLHF. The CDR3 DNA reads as TGTGCCTGCGGAAAGGGATGGGACAGCCTCTATAATTCACCCCTCCACTTT.

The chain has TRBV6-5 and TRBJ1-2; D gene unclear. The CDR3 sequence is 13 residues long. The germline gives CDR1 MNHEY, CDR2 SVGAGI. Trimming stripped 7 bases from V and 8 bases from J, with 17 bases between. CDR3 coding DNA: TGTGCCAGCACCCAGACCGGGTGGGAGGGCTACACCTTC. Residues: CASTQTGWEGYTF.

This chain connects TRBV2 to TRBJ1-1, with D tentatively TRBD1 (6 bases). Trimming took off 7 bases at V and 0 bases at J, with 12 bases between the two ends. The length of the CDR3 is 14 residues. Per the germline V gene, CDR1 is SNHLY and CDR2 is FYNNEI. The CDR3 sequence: CASTRGGLNTEAFF. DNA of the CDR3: TGTGCCAGCACCCGGGGGGGGCTGAACACTGAAGCTTTCTTT.

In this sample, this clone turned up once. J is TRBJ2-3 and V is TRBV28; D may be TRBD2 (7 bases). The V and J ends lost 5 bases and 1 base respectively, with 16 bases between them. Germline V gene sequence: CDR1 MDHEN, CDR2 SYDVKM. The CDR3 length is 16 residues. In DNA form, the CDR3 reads TGTGCCAGCAGTGACATGGGGAGGGGGGGCACAGATACGCAGTATTTT. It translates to CASSDMGRGGTDTQYF.

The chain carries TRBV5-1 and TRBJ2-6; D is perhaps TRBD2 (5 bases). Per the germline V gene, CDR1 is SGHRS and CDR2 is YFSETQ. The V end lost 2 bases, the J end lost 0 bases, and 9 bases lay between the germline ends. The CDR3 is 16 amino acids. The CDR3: CASSFGVSSGANVLTF. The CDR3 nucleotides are TGCGCCAGCAGCTTCGGGGTAAGCTCTGGGGCCAACGTCCTGACTTTC.

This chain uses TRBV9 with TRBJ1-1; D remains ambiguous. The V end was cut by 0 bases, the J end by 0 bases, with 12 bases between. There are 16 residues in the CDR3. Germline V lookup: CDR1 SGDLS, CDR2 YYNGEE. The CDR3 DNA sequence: TGTGCCAGCAGCGTAGATCCCCGGGAAATGAACACTGAAGCTTTCTTT. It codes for CASSVDPREMNTEAFF.

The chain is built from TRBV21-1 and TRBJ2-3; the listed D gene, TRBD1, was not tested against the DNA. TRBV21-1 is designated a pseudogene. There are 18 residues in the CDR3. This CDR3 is CASSKERWDTSSTDTQYF. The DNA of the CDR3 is TGTGCCAGCAGCAAAGAACGTTGGGACACTTCTAGCACAGATACGCAGTATTTT.

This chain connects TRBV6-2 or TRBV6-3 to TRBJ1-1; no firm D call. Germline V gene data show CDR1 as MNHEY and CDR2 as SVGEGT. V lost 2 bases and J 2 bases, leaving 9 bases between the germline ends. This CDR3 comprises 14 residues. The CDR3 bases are TGTGCCAGCAGTTACGTTTTCGGTAACACTGAAGCTTTCTTT. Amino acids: CASSYVFGNTEAFF.